This TCR beta chain was sequenced for a study of regulatory T cells in long-lasting Graves disease. The CDR3 has 11 amino acids. Trimming took 3 bases from V and 4 from J, leaving 4 bases between them. From germline, CDR1 is SGHAT and CDR2 FQNNGV. There are many counts of this clonotype. Through Arm-PCR of CDR3 regions and iRepertoire HTBI primers, TCR beta libraries were built. TCRdb recomputed calls from the multiplex PCR reads with MiXCR, one row per CDR3 protein. The sample has 350,000 to 500,000 distinct CDR3 sequences, roughly 21% seen once. The time point is: persistent/refractory GD, antithyroid drugs over 5 years with positive TRAb. The TCR library used RNA extracted from PBMCs. Diagnosing Graves' disease relied on the American Thyroid Association guidelines.

The sequence derives from a female donor with Graves disease. Sequenced material: peripheral blood mononuclear cells (PBMCs), taken when the disease was refractory, from a patient treated with antithyroid drugs. This chain joins TRBV11-2 and TRBJ2-7; D gene uncertain. The CDR3 sequence: CASSFEYEQYF. For the CDR3, the DNA is TGTGCCAGCAGCTTCGAGTACGAGCAGTACTTC.